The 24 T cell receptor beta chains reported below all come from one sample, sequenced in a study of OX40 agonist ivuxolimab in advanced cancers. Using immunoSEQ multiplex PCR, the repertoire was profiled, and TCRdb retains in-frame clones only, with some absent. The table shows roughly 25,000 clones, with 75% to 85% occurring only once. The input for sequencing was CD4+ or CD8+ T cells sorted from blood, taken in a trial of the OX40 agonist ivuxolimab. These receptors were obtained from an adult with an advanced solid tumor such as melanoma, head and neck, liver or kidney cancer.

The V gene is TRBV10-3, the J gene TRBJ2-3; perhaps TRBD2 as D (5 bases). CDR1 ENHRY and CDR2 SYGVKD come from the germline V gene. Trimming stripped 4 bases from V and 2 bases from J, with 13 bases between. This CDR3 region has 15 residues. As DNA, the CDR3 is TGTGCCATCAGTGCGGGGAGCTGGGCCACAGATACGCAGTATTTT. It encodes CAISAGSWATDTQYF.

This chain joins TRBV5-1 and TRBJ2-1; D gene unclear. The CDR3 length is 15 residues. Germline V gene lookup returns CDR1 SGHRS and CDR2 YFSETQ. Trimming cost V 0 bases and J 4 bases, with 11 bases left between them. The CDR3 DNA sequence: TGCGCCAGCAGCTTGGCACAAGGCTCGTACAATGAGCAGTTCTTC. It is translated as CASSLAQGSYNEQFF.

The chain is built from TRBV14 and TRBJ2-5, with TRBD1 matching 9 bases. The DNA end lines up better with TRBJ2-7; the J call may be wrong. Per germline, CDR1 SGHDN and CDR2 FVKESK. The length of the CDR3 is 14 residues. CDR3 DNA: TGTGCCAGCAGCCCGGGGGACAGGGATTACGAGCAGTACTTC. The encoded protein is CASSPGDRDYEQYF.

CDR3 loop: CAWIPSYPGGGYTF. The CDR3 region has the DNA TGTGCCTGGATCCCCTCGTACCCCGGAGGCGGCTACACCTTC. The chain recombines TRBV30 with TRBJ1-2, with D unresolved. The CDR3 has 14 residues. Germline CDR1 is GTSNPN and CDR2 is SVGIG (reference sequence). Trimming left V 4 bases short and J 8 bases short, with 20 bases between.

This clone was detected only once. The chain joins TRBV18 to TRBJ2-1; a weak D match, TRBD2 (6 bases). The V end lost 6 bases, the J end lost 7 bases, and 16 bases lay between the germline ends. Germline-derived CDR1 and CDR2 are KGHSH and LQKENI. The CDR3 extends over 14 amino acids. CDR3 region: CASSPGSGVNEQFF. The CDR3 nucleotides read TGTGCCAGCTCCCCGGGCTCGGGAGTTAATGAGCAGTTCTTC. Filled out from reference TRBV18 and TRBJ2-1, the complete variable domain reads NAGVMQNPRHLVRRRGQEARLRCSPMKGHSHVYWYRQLPEEGLKFMVYLQKENIIDESGMPKERFSAEFPKEGPSILRIQQVVRGDSAAYFCASSPGSGVNEQFFGPGTRLTVL.

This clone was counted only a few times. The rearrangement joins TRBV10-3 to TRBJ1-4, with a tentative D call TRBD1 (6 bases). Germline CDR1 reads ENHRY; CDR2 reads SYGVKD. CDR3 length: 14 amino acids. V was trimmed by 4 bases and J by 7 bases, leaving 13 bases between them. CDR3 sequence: CAISGTGYGEKLFF. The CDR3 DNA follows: TGTGCCATCAGTGGTACAGGGTATGGTGAAAAACTGTTTTTT.

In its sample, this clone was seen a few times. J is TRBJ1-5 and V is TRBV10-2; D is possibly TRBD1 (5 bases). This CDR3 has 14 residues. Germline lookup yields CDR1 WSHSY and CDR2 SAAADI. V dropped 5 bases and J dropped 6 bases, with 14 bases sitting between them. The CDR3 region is CASSRGEIGQPQHF. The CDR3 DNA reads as TGCGCCAGCAGTAGAGGGGAGATTGGTCAGCCCCAGCATTTT.

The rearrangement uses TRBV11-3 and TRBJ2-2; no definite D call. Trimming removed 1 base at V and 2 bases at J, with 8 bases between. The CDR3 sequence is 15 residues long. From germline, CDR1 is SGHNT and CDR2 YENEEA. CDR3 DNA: TGTGCCAGCAGCTTAGGAAGTTTAAACACCGGGGAGCTGTTTTTT. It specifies CASSLGSLNTGELFF.

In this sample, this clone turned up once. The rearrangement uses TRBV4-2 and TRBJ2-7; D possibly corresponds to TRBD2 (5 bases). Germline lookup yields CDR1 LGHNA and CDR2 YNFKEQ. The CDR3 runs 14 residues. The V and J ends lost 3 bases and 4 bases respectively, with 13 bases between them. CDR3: CASSHPAGQYEQYF. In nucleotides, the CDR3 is TGTGCCAGCAGCCACCCGGCGGGCCAATACGAGCAGTACTTC.

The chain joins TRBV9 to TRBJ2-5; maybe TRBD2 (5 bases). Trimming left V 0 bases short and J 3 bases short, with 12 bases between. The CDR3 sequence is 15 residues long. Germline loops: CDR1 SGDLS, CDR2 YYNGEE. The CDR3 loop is CASSVAERVEETQYF. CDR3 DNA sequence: TGTGCCAGCAGCGTAGCTGAGAGGGTTGAAGAGACCCAGTACTTC.

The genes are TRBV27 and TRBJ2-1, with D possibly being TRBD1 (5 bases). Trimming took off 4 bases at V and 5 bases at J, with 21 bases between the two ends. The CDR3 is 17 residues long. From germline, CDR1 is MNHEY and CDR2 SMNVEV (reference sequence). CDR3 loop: CASSSQAGSYQNNEQFF. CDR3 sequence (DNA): TGTGCCAGCAGTTCTCAGGCAGGGTCTTATCAGAACAATGAGCAGTTCTTC.

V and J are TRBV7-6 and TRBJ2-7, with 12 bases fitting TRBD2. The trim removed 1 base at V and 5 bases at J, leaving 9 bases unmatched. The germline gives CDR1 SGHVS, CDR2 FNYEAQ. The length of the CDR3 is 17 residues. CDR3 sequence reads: CASSLDLWTSGKHEQYF. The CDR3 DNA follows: TGTGCCAGCAGCTTAGATCTGTGGACTAGCGGGAAACACGAGCAGTACTTC.

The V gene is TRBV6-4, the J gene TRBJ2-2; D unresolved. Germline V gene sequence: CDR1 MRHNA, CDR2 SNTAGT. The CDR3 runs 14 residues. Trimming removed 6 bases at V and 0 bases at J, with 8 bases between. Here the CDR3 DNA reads TGTGCCAGCAGAACCACAGCGAACACCGGGGAGCTGTTTTTT. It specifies CASRTTANTGELFF.

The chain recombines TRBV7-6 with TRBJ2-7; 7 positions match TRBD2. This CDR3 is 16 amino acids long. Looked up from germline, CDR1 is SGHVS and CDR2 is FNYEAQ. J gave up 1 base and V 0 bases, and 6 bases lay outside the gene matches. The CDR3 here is CASSLAAASGSYEQYF. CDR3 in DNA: TGTGCCAGCAGCTTAGCGGCGGCTAGCGGATCCTACGAGCAGTACTTC.

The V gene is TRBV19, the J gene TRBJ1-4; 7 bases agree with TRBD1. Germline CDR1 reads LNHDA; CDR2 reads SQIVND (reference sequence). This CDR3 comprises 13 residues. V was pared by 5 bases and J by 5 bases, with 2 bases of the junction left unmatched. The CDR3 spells CASSSDRNEKLFF. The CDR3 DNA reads TGTGCCAGTAGTTCGGACAGGAATGAAAAACTGTTTTTT.

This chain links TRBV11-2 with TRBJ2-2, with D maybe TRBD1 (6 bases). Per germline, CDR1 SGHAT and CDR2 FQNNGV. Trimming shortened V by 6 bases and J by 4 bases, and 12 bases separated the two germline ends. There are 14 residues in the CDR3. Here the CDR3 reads CASRLGTTTGELFF. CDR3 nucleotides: TGTGCCAGCAGACTCGGGACAACCACCGGGGAGCTGTTTTTT.

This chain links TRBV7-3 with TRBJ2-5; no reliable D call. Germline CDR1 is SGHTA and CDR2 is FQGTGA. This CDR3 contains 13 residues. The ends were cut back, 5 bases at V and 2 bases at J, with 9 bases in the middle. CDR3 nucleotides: TGTGCCAGCAGCCAGACCGTACAAGAGACCCAGTACTTC. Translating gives CASSQTVQETQYF.

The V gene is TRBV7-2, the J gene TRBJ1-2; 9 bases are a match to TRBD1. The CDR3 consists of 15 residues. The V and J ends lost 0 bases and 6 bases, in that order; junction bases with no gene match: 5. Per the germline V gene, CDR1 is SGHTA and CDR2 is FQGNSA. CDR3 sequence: CASSLAGRTGDGYTF. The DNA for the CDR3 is TGTGCCAGCAGCTTAGCGGGGAGGACAGGGGATGGCTACACCTTC. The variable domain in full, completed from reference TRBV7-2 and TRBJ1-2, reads GAGVSQSPSNKVTEKGKDVELRCDPISGHTALYWYRQSLGQGLEFLIYFQGNSAPDKSGLPSDRFSAERTGGSVSTLTIQRTQQEDSAVYLCASSLAGRTGDGYTFGSGTRLTVV.

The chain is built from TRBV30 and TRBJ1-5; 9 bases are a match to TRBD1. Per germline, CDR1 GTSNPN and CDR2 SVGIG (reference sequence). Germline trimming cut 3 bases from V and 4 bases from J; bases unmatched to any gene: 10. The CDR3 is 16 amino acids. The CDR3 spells CAWRDSTGGRNQPQHF. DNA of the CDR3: TGTGCCTGGAGGGACTCGACAGGGGGGAGAAATCAGCCCCAGCATTTT.

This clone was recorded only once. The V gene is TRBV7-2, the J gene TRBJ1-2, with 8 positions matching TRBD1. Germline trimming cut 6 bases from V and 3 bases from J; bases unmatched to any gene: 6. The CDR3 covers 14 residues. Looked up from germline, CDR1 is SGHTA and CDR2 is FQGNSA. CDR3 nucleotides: TGTGCCAGCAGTCCCACAGGGGGTGACTATGGCTACACCTTC. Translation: CASSPTGGDYGYTF.

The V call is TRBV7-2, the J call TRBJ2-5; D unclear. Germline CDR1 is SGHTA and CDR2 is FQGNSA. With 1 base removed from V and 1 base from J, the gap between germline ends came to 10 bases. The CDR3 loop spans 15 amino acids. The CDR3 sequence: CASSLVADPQETQYF. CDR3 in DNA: TGTGCCAGCAGCTTAGTGGCGGACCCCCAAGAGACCCAGTACTTC.

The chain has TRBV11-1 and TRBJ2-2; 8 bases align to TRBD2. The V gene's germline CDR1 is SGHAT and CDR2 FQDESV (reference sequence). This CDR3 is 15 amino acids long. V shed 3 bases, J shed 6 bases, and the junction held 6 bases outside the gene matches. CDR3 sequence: CASSLSSGTAGELFF. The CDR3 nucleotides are TGTGCCAGCAGCTTGAGTAGCGGGACCGCCGGGGAGCTGTTTTTT.

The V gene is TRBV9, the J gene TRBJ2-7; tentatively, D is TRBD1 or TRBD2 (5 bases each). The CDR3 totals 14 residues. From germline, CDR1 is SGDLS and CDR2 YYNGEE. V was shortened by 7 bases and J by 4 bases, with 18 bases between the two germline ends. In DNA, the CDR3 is TGTGCCAGCGCACCAACTCCGAGGGGTTACGAGCAGTACTTC. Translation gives CASAPTPRGYEQYF. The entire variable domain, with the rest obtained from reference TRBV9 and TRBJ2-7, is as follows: DSGVTQTPKHLITATGQRVTLRCSPRSGDLSVYWYQQSLDQGLQFLIQYYNGEERAKGNILERFSAQQFPDLHSELNLSSLELGDSALYFCASAPTPRGYEQYFGPGTRLTVT.

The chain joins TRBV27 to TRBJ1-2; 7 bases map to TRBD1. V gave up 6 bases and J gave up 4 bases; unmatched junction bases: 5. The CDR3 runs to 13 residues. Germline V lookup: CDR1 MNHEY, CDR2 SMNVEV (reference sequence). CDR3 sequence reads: CASRPTGFYGYTF. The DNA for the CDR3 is TGTGCCAGCAGGCCGACAGGGTTCTATGGCTACACCTTC.